Below, 26 T cell receptor beta chains from the same sample are listed, as sequenced in a study of response to subunit inactivated influenza vaccine. Each CDR3 protein is one row after TCRdb ran MiXCR on the RT-PCR reads. This table holds hundreds of thousands of distinct CDR3 sequences, approximately 20% found once. The source was PBMCs from blood, collected less than 22 months after vaccination. These receptors all stem from a man aged 50 to 69 who received an inactivated influenza vaccine.

This clonotype appeared a few times. This chain connects TRBV5-1 to TRBJ1-1; D not resolved. The V end was cut by 4 bases, the J end by 3 bases, with 13 bases between. CDR1 and CDR2 (germline): SGHRS, YFSETQ. The CDR3 runs 14 residues. The DNA of the CDR3 is TGCGCCAGCAGCCCTCAGATTAGGGACACTGAAGCTTTCTTT. Its protein is CASSPQIRDTEAFF. Based on the CDR3 plus reference TRBV5-1 and TRBJ1-1, the full variable domain is KAGVTQTPRYLIKTRGQQVTLSCSPISGHRSVSWYQQTPGQGLQFLFEYFSETQRNKGNFPGRFSGRQFSNSRSEMNVSTLELGDSALYLCASSPQIRDTEAFFGQGTRLTVV.

This clonotype was seen a few times. V and J are TRBV7-2 and TRBJ2-1; D is unresolved. V dropped 5 bases and J dropped 11 bases, with 10 bases sitting between them. This CDR3 comprises 11 residues. From germline, CDR1 is SGHTA and CDR2 FQGNSA. DNA of the CDR3: TGTGCCAGCAGCAATGGGGATAAGCAGTTCTTC. The encoded protein is CASSNGDKQFF.

The rearrangement joins TRBV28 to TRBJ2-7; D possibly corresponds to TRBD1 (5 bases). The germline V gene encodes CDR1 MDHEN and CDR2 SYDVKM. The V gene lost 2 bases and the J gene lost 7 bases, with 12 bases spanning the gap. The CDR3 extends over 13 amino acids. The CDR3 DNA is TGTGCCAGCAGTTTACCCGGACATAAAGAGCAGTACTTC. Protein sequence: CASSLPGHKEQYF. The full variable domain, its missing parts supplied by reference TRBV28 and TRBJ2-7, is DVKVTQSSRYLVKRTGEKVFLECVQDMDHENMFWYRQDPGLGLRLIYFSYDVKMKEKGDIPEGYSVSREKKERFSLILESASTNQTSMYLCASSLPGHKEQYFGPGTRLTVT.

The chain joins TRBV20-1 to TRBJ2-5; TRBD1 agrees at 10 bases. The germline CDR1 and CDR2 sequences are DFQATT and SNEGSKA (reference sequence). This CDR3 has 14 amino acids. V was pared by 5 bases and J by 5 bases, with 8 bases of the junction left unmatched. CDR3 DNA: TGCAGTGCTTCCGGGACAGGGGAAGGGGAGACCCAGTACTTC. Its protein is CSASGTGEGETQYF.

The genes are TRBV12-3 or TRBV12-4 and TRBJ1-2, with D uncertain. The length of the CDR3 is 14 residues. V dropped 6 bases and J dropped 4 bases, with 15 bases sitting between them. The CDR3 here is CASRTAGEGYGYTF. The CDR3 region has the DNA TGTGCCAGCAGAACGGCGGGTGAGGGCTATGGCTACACCTTC.

The chain employs TRBV7-2 and TRBJ1-2, with 12 positions matching TRBD1. CDR1 SGHTA and CDR2 FQGNSA come from the germline V gene. With V trimmed by 6 bases and J by 8 bases, 13 bases remained unmatched. The CDR3 consists of 16 residues. This chain's CDR3 is CASSPLVGQGAGGYTF. CDR3 sequence (DNA): TGTGCCAGCAGTCCCCTCGTGGGACAGGGGGCCGGGGGCTACACCTTC. The variable domain in full, with the rest retrieved from reference TRBV7-2 and TRBJ1-2, is GAGVSQSPSNKVTEKGKDVELRCDPISGHTALYWYRQSLGQGLEFLIYFQGNSAPDKSGLPSDRFSAERTGGSVSTLTIQRTQQEDSAVYLCASSPLVGQGAGGYTFGSGTRLTVV.

V usage is TRBV7-6 and J usage is TRBJ2-1; the match to TRBD1 covers 7 bases. The CDR3 length is 15 residues. Losses at the gene ends were 5 bases for V and 4 bases for J; bases not matched to a gene: 8. The germline gives CDR1 SGHVS, CDR2 FNYEAQ. The CDR3 spells CASSTTGQYYNEQFF. The CDR3 bases are TGTGCCAGCAGCACGACGGGACAGTATTACAATGAGCAGTTCTTC.

This clonotype appeared a few times. V is TRBV11-1 and J is TRBJ1-4, with D unresolved. V lost 0 bases and J lost 0, with 14 bases in between. This CDR3 spans 18 amino acids. Germline CDR1 SGHAT, CDR2 FQDESV (reference sequence). The CDR3 bases are TGTGCCAGCAGCTTAGCGGGCAGGAGGATTGCAACTAATGAAAAACTGTTTTTT. It translates to CASSLAGRRIATNEKLFF.

This clonotype occurred a few times. The CDR3 coding sequence is TGTGCCAGCAGCCAGGGGGCAGATACGCAGTATTTT. This encodes CASSQGADTQYF. This chain connects TRBV11-2 to TRBJ2-3, with 7 bases matching TRBD1. J lost 4 bases, V lost 5 bases, and 0 bases had no gene match. The CDR3 length is 12 residues. Germline lookup yields CDR1 SGHAT and CDR2 FQNNGV.

This clonotype was seen repeatedly, ten times or more. CDR3 loop: CASSLDIIGYTF. The DNA for the CDR3 is TGTGCCAGCAGTTTAGATATCATAGGCTACACCTTC. V gene TRBV12-3 or TRBV12-4 combines with J gene TRBJ1-2; D not certain. The CDR3 loop spans 12 amino acids. V lost 1 base to trimming and J lost 8 bases, with 8 bases between them.

V and J are TRBV28 and TRBJ1-3; D unresolved. This CDR3 contains 15 residues. Trimming took off 2 bases at V and 0 bases at J, with 8 bases between the two ends. Germline V gene lookup returns CDR1 MDHEN and CDR2 SYDVKM. CDR3 in amino acids: CASSLMSGSGNTIYF. DNA of the CDR3: TGTGCCAGCAGTTTAATGTCAGGCTCTGGAAACACCATATATTTT.

This clonotype was seen a few times. This chain uses TRBV20-1 with TRBJ2-7, with 8 bases matching TRBD2. The CDR3 totals 12 residues. J was trimmed by 7 bases and V by 0 bases; bases with no gene match: 2. The germline gives CDR1 DFQATT, CDR2 SNEGSKA (reference sequence). This chain's CDR3 is CSARDGRGEQYF. CDR3 bases: TGCAGTGCTAGAGACGGGAGGGGAGAGCAGTACTTC.

The table lists this clonotype with many counts. This chain connects TRBV18 to TRBJ1-2; D ambiguous. With 1 base removed from V and 4 bases from J, the gap between germline ends came to 7 bases. This CDR3 contains 13 residues. CDR1 and CDR2 (germline): KGHSH, LQKENI. CDR3 DNA sequence: TGTGCCAGCTCACCACTTTCGTTCTATGGCTACACCTTC. Translated: CASSPLSFYGYTF.

This clonotype was observed at least ten times. The rearrangement joins TRBV20-1 to TRBJ1-1; possible D gene TRBD1, 6 bases. The CDR3 consists of 15 residues. In germline, CDR1 is DFQATT, CDR2 SNEGSKA (reference sequence). Trimming removed 0 bases from V and 1 base from J, with 12 bases in between. The CDR3 sequence: CSARDFRTENTEAFF. The DNA of the CDR3 is TGCAGTGCTAGAGATTTTCGGACAGAGAACACTGAAGCTTTCTTT.

This clonotype was seen a handful of times. CDR3 loop: CASSLEAGGSTPLHF. The DNA for the CDR3 is TGTGCCAGCAGCTTAGAGGCAGGGGGAAGTACACCCCTCCACTTT. The chain combines TRBV7-2 with TRBJ1-6; TRBD1 matches 7 bases. Per the germline V gene, CDR1 is SGHTA and CDR2 is FQGNSA. V lost 1 base and J lost 11; bases outside the gene matches: 8. The CDR3 extends over 15 amino acids.

This clonotype has just a few counts. V gene TRBV7-8 combines with J gene TRBJ1-5; 8 bases fit TRBD1. From germline, CDR1 is SGHVS and CDR2 FQNEAQ. The CDR3 loop spans 18 amino acids. The V gene end was trimmed by 1 base and the J gene end by 1 base; junction bases not matched to a gene: 9. The CDR3 nucleotides read TGTGCCAGCAGCTTAGTAGGCAGGGGGCTGGGAAGCAATCAGCCCCAGCATTTT. Its protein is CASSLVGRGLGSNQPQHF.

The rearrangement uses TRBV11-2 and TRBJ1-3; TRBD1 matches 9 bases. The germline V gene has CDR1 SGHAT and CDR2 FQNNGV. J lost 0 bases, V lost 4 bases, and 10 bases had no gene match. CDR3 length: 18 amino acids. The CDR3: CASSSSGTGYFSGNTIYF. CDR3 nucleotides: TGTGCCAGCAGCTCTTCCGGGACAGGGTACTTCTCTGGAAACACCATATATTTT.

This clonotype was observed a few times. The chain is built from TRBV5-1 and TRBJ2-7; D might be TRBD1 (6 bases). V lost 1 base to trimming and J lost 0 bases, with 11 bases between them. CDR1 is SGHRS, CDR2 YFSETQ, per germline. The CDR3 consists of 15 residues. CDR3 nucleotides: TGCGCCAGCAGCTTGTCCGGGACAAGCTCCTACGAGCAGTACTTC. Translated: CASSLSGTSSYEQYF.

This clonotype was seen a handful of times. The V call is TRBV4-1, the J call TRBJ1-6; D not certain. Trimming stripped 0 bases from V and 6 bases from J, with 12 bases between. Germline-derived CDR1 and CDR2 are MGHRA and YSYEKL. The CDR3 extends over 16 amino acids. The CDR3 region has the DNA TGCGCCAGCAGCCAAGATGGGCAGAAGGGTAATTCACCCCTCCACTTT. It codes for CASSQDGQKGNSPLHF.

The sample holds many counts of this clonotype. V and J are TRBV5-1 and TRBJ1-2; 7 bases are a match to TRBD1. J gave up 5 bases and V 4 bases, and 11 bases lay outside the gene matches. Germline values: CDR1 SGHRS, CDR2 YFSETQ. CDR3 length: 15 amino acids. The chain's CDR3 is CASSRDSLEGYGYTF. CDR3 DNA: TGCGCCAGCAGCCGGGACAGCCTTGAGGGGTATGGCTACACCTTC.

This clonotype was found a few times. V is TRBV5-1 and J is TRBJ2-7; D is ambiguous. Germline values: CDR1 SGHRS, CDR2 YFSETQ. Trimming pared 0 bases from V and 7 bases from J, leaving 14 bases between. CDR3 length: 14 amino acids. The CDR3 region is CASSLAFPGQEQYF. The CDR3 nucleotides read TGCGCCAGCAGCTTGGCCTTCCCCGGTCAGGAGCAGTACTTC.

V usage is TRBV4-1 and J usage is TRBJ2-3; D is undetermined. The V end lost 0 bases, the J end lost 5 bases, and 9 bases lay between the germline ends. Germline-derived CDR1 and CDR2 are MGHRA and YSYEKL. CDR3 length: 14 amino acids. CDR3 loop: CASSQDSRKDTQYF. The CDR3 bases are TGCGCCAGCAGCCAAGATAGCAGGAAAGATACGCAGTATTTT.

The rearrangement uses TRBV14 and TRBJ2-1; D is unclear. The V end lost 1 base, the J end lost 7 bases, and 2 bases lay between the germline ends. CDR1 is SGHDN, CDR2 FVKESK, per germline. CDR3 length: 11 amino acids. CDR3 bases: TGTGCCAGCAGCCAAGTAAATGAGCAGTTCTTC. This codes for CASSQVNEQFF.

This clonotype was recorded many times. This rearrangement joins TRBV5-1 to TRBJ1-6, with 8 bases fitting TRBD1. Trimming removed 4 bases from V and 7 bases from J; junction bases left unmatched: 4. The CDR3 runs 14 residues. In germline, CDR1 is SGHRS, CDR2 YFSETQ. Written as DNA, the CDR3 is TGCGCCAGCAGCGAACAGGGGGAGAATTCACCCCTCCACTTT. Its translation: CASSEQGENSPLHF. Complete variable domain (other parts from reference TRBV5-1 and TRBJ1-6): KAGVTQTPRYLIKTRGQQVTLSCSPISGHRSVSWYQQTPGQGLQFLFEYFSETQRNKGNFPGRFSGRQFSNSRSEMNVSTLELGDSALYLCASSEQGENSPLHFGNGTRLTVT.

This clonotype was counted a few times. The chain couples TRBV7-9 to TRBJ2-5; 9 nucleotides match TRBD1. J was trimmed by 6 bases and V by 3 bases; bases with no gene match: 8. The CDR3 spans 15 residues. CDR1 and CDR2 from the germline V gene are SEHNR and FQNEAQ (reference sequence). CDR3 sequence: CASSFTGTGFQTQYF. The CDR3 coding sequence is TGTGCCAGCAGCTTTACCGGGACAGGGTTTCAGACCCAGTACTTC.

This clonotype came up a few times. J is TRBJ1-6 and V is TRBV3-1, with D hard to call. The length of the CDR3 is 13 residues. V was pared by 0 bases and J by 13 bases, with 10 bases between. Germline V gene sequence: CDR1 LGHDT, CDR2 YNNKEL (reference sequence). CDR3 DNA: TGTGCCAGCAGCCAAGACCCGGCGACTCCCCTCCACTTT. Its protein is CASSQDPATPLHF.